This T cell receptor (beta chain) derives from a study of cytomegalovirus exposure and HLA in healthy donors. Regarding this clone: What it recognizes is unknown.

General observations from the study: Later analysis demonstrated an association between a missense DCLRE1C variant and TCR beta V- and J-gene trimming.

A multiplex PCR was run with 60 Vbeta primers and 13 Jbeta primers. Sequencing was performed with immunoSEQ multiplex PCR; in TCRdb, only in-frame clones are kept and a portion is missing. The sample holds 150,000 to 200,000 clones, roughly 78% seen once. Sequencing input: PBMCs. The sequence was obtained from a woman aged 40 to 55 in good health and CMV-seronegative.

The CDR3 loop is CASSLRGGETQYF. CDR3 DNA: TGTGCCAGCAGTTTGAGGGGGGGGGAGACCCAGTACTTC. This chain joins TRBV27 and TRBJ2-5; D perhaps matches TRBD2 (7 bases). With 3 bases removed from V and 5 bases from J, the gap between germline ends came to 10 bases. CDR3 length equals 13 residues. From germline, CDR1 is MNHEY and CDR2 SMNVEV (reference sequence).